Below are 8 T cell receptor beta chains sequenced from a single sample in a study of blood T cell repertoires in COVID-19. Data came from immunoSEQ multiplex PCR; TCRdb stores just in-frame clones and leaves some out. Here the sample spans 200,000 to 300,000 clones, approximately 90% being singletons. The sample was peripheral blood. The source of these receptors is a woman aged 40 to 55 with acute or convalescent COVID-19.

The V and J genes are TRBV27 and TRBJ2-5, with no clear D. The germline V gene encodes CDR1 MNHEY and CDR2 SMNVEV (reference sequence). The CDR3 contains 8 residues. The CDR3 DNA sequence: TGTGACGGGGAGACCCAGTACTTC. Translating gives CDGETQYF.

This chain uses TRBV7-8 with TRBJ1-5; D is perhaps TRBD1 (5 bases). V dropped 6 bases and J dropped 4 bases, with 16 bases sitting between them. The CDR3 has 15 amino acids. The V gene's germline CDR1 is SGHVS and CDR2 FQNEAQ. The CDR3 protein is CASSYDSYGNQPQHF. DNA of the CDR3: TGTGCCAGCAGTTATGACAGTTATGGGAATCAGCCCCAGCATTTT.

The chain has TRBV5-1 and TRBJ2-4; 8 positions agree with TRBD2. V shed 1 base, J shed 8 bases, and the junction held 5 bases outside the gene matches. This CDR3 is 14 amino acids long. CDR1 SGHRS and CDR2 YFSETQ come from the germline V gene. The CDR3, as DNA: TGCGCCAGCAGCTTGATAGCGGGGAGGGACATTCAGTACTTC. Protein: CASSLIAGRDIQYF.

Only one count was recorded for this clone. CDR3 in amino acids: CASSLSIAERNQPQHF. The CDR3 DNA reads as TGTGCCAGCAGCTTATCAATCGCAGAGAGGAATCAGCCCCAGCATTTT. This chain links TRBV5-6 with TRBJ1-5; D not certain. Germline CDR1 and CDR2: SGHDT and YYEEEE. The germline V and J ends were trimmed by 2 bases and 4 bases, with 16 bases remaining between them. This CDR3 is 16 amino acids long.

The rearrangement uses TRBV2 and TRBJ2-7; TRBD1 is a possible D gene (5 bases). Germline V lookup: CDR1 SNHLY, CDR2 FYNNEI. V lost 7 bases and J 0 bases, leaving 10 bases between the germline ends. The CDR3 has 13 residues. The CDR3 spells CASKQEISYEQYV. The CDR3 nucleotides read TGTGCCAGCAAACAGGAAATCTCCTACGAGCAGTACGTC.

V is TRBV12-2 and J is TRBJ2-1; the table's D call, TRBD2, has no DNA check behind it. TRBV12-2 is a documented pseudogene. The CDR3 totals 19 residues. CDR3 protein: CASRLQGKPTSGAYNEQFF. In DNA form, the CDR3 reads TGTGCAAGTCGCTTGCAGGGGAAACCGACTAGCGGGGCATACAATGAGCAGTTCTTC.

CDR3 region: CASSLEGVFMNTEAFF. CDR3 DNA: TGTGCCAGCAGCTTGGAAGGGGTCTTCATGAACACTGAAGCTTTCTTT. The chain combines TRBV5-6 with TRBJ1-1; D might be TRBD1 (5 bases). There are 16 residues in the CDR3. Trimming shortened V by 0 bases and J by 0 bases, and 12 bases separated the two germline ends. Germline loops: CDR1 SGHDT, CDR2 YYEEEE.

CDR3 in DNA: TGCGCCAGCAGTGAGAACATGCAGCCCCAGCATTTT. Its protein is CASSENMQPQHF. The chain joins TRBV10-1 to TRBJ1-5; D is ambiguous. CDR1 and CDR2 from the germline V gene are WNHNN and SYGVQD (reference sequence). Between the trimmed V and J ends, which lost 2 bases and 7 bases, there was a span of 6 bases. This CDR3 spans 12 amino acids.